This entry concerns a single TCR beta chain. The repertoire was sequenced with immunoSEQ multiplex PCR; TCRdb's copy has only in-frame clones and lacks some. The sample records about 74,000 clones, 80% being singletons. The entry originates in a study of T cell clones after liver transplantation. About the research overall: Samples came from ITN030ST, which attempted immunosuppression withdrawal within 2 years of liver transplantation. Samples came pre-transplant, pre-randomization before withdrawal, and post-randomization after withdrawal ended.

The material sequenced was CD4+ T cells from blood, taken before liver transplant. The receptor was derived from a human donor who received a liver transplant.

The chain's CDR3 is CASSLWTGGETQYF. DNA of the CDR3: TGCGCCAGCAGCCTCTGGACAGGGGGGGAGACCCAGTACTTC. V usage is TRBV4-3 and J usage is TRBJ2-5; the match to TRBD1 covers 10 bases. Germline CDR1 and CDR2: LGHNA and YSLEER. The CDR3 sequence is 14 residues long. With 4 bases clipped from V and 5 bases from J, the junction kept 4 bases outside the gene matches.